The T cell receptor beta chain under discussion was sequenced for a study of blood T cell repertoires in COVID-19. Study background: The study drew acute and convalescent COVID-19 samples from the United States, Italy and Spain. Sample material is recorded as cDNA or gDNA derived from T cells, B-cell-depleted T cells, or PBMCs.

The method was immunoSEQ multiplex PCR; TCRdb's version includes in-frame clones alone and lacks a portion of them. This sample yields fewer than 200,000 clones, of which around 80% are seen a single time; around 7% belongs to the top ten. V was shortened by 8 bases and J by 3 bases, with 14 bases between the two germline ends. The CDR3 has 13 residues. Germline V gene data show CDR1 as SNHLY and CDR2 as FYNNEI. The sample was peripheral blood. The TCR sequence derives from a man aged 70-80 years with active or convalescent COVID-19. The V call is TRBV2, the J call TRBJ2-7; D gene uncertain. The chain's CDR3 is CASVQALVYEQYF. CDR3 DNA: TGTGCCAGCGTGCAGGCTTTAGTCTACGAGCAGTACTTC.